This T cell receptor beta chain was sequenced during a study of T cell responses to AZD1222 COVID-19 vaccine. Study results and caveats: Along spike, vaccine-associated CD4 TCRs were found throughout, with dominance at 160-218 and 743-854. The repertoires were collected only after the peak T cell response. Donors, mostly white British, included more females; clonal diversity was possibly underestimated. In the spike-specific TCR repertoire, nearly half reportedly target unmutated variant regions.

V lost 1 base and J 15 bases, leaving 10 bases between the germline ends. The CDR3 totals 11 residues. Germline loops: CDR1 DFQATT, CDR2 SNEGSKA (reference sequence). Details on this clone: Its antigen remains unidentified.

The repertoire was sequenced with immunoSEQ multiplex PCR; TCRdb's copy has only in-frame clones and lacks some. This sample has roughly 130,000 clones; approximately 88% occur once, and the top ten carry roughly a sixth. The chain recombines TRBV20-1 with TRBJ1-6; D gene unclear. The TCR comes from an adult in good health. The sample was peripheral blood, taken on day 0 of MenACWY control vaccination. The CDR3 is CSARVPDILHF. The CDR3 coding sequence is TGCAGTGCTAGAGTACCAGACATCCTCCACTTT.